What follows describes a single T cell receptor beta chain. Its antigen is not known. From the 120-subject validation cohort, which was separate from the approximately 720-subject first cohort, the donors were drawn. CDR1 and CDR2 from the germline V gene are GTSNPN and SVGIG (reference sequence). Trimming stripped 1 base from V and 7 bases from J, with 10 bases between. CDR3 length: 12 amino acids. This sample was included in a study of cytomegalovirus exposure and HLA in healthy donors. Study as a whole: According to later analysis, the same platform produced the roughly 130 validation and approximately 700 first-cohort repertoires. General study points: Reports showed the classifier diagnosing cytomegalovirus status with high specificity and sensitivity. The study recorded 160 or so TCR beta chains that were cytomegalovirus-associated.

Sequencing used immunoSEQ multiplex PCR; TCRdb keeps in-frame clones, though not all of them. The data contain under 350,000 clones, around 86% of them singletons. The V gene is TRBV30, the J gene TRBJ1-2, with TRBD1 as a possible D gene (6 bases). The sample comprised PBMCs. The receptor comes from a woman in her late teens or twenties in good health and CMV-seronegative. CDR3 loop: CAWSEDSSGYTF. The CDR3 DNA is TGTGCCTGGAGTGAGGACAGCAGTGGCTACACCTTC. The full variable domain, completed using reference TRBV30 and TRBJ1-2, is SQTIHQWPATLVQPVGSPLSLECTVEGTSNPNLYWYRQAAGRGLQLLFYSVGIGQISSEVPQNLSASRPQDRQFILSSKKLLLSDSGFYLCAWSEDSSGYTFGSGTRLTVV.